The present TCR beta chain was sequenced within a study of blood T cell repertoires in COVID-19. Study summary: Material from acute and convalescent COVID-19 was sourced from the United States, Italy and Spain. T cells, B-cell-depleted T cells, or PBMCs supplied cDNA or gDNA.

Between the trimmed V and J ends, which lost 6 bases and 8 bases, there was a span of 13 bases. The CDR3 covers 12 residues. Looked up from germline, CDR1 is SNHLY and CDR2 is FYNNEI. Some clones are missing from TCRdb's copy, which holds only in-frame ones; the method was immunoSEQ multiplex PCR. The sample lists over 85,000 clones; 65% to 80% were seen once. The sequence derives from a woman between 55 and 75 years old with acute or convalescent COVID-19. This chain links TRBV2 with TRBJ1-2; a possible D gene is TRBD1 (6 bases). The sequencing input was peripheral blood. This chain's CDR3 is CASRETGYGYTF. CDR3 DNA: TGTGCCAGCAGGGAAACAGGGTACGGCTACACCTTC.